This T cell receptor (beta chain) is from a study of OX40 agonist ivuxolimab in advanced cancers. Study overall: Ivuxolimab, an agonistic anti-OX40 (CD134) antibody, was given to patients.

The repertoire was sequenced with immunoSEQ multiplex PCR; TCRdb's copy has only in-frame clones and lacks some. The table shows about 12,000 clones, with roughly 75% occurring only once. Sequenced here: CD4+ or CD8+ T cells sorted from blood, sampled in a trial of the OX40 agonist ivuxolimab. This clonotype was sampled from an adult with an advanced solid tumor such as melanoma, head and neck, liver or kidney cancer.

For the CDR3, the DNA is TGTGCCAGCAGTTACTTGGGTCGTAATGAAAAACTGTTTTTT. Its protein product is CASSYLGRNEKLFF. V and J are TRBV6-6 and TRBJ1-4; no clear D gene. This CDR3 contains 14 residues. Trimming pared 1 base from V and 4 bases from J, leaving 7 bases between. Germline CDR1 and CDR2: MNHNY and SVGAGI (reference sequence).